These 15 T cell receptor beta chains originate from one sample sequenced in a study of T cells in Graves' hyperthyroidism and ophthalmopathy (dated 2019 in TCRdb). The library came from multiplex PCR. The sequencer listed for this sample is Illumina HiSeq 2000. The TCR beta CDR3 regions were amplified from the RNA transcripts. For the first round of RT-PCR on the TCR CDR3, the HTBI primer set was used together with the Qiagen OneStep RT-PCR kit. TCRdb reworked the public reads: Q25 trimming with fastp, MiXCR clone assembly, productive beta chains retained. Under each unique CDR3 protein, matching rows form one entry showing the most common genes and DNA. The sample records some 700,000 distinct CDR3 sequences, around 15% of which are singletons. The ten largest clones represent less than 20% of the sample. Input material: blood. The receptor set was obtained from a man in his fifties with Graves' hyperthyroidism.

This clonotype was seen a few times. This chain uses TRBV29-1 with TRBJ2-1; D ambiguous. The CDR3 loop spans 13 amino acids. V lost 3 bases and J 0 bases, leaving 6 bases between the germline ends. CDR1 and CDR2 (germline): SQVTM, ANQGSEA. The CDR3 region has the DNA TGCAGCGTTGAGGGGATCTCCTACAATGAGCAGTTCTTC. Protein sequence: CSVEGISYNEQFF.

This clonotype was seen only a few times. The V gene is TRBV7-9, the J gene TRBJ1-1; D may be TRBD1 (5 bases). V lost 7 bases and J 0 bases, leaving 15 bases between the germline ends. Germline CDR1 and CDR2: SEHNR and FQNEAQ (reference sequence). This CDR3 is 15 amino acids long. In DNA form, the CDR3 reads TGTGCCAGCATAGGGGTCGGACGCATGAACACTGAAGCTTTCTTT. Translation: CASIGVGRMNTEAFF.

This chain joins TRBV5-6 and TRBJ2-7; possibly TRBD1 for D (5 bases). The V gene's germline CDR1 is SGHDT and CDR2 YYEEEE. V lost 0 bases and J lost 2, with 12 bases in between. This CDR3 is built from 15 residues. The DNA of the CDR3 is TGTGCCAGCAGCTTGGTCAGGGCAGGGCCCTACGAGCAGTACTTC. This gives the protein CASSLVRAGPYEQYF.

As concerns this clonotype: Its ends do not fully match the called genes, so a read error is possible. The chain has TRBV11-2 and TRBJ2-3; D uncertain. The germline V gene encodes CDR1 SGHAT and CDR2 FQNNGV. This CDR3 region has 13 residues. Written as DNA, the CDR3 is TGTGCTAGCAGCTTAGATATCGCAGATACGCAGTATTTT. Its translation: CASSLDIADTQYF.

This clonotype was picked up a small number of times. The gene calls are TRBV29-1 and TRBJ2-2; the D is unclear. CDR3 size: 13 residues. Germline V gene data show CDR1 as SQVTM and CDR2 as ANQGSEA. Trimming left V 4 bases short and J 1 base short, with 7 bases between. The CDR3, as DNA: TGCAGCGTTGGTAGCAGGAACACCGGGGAGCTGTTTTTT. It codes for CSVGSRNTGELFF.

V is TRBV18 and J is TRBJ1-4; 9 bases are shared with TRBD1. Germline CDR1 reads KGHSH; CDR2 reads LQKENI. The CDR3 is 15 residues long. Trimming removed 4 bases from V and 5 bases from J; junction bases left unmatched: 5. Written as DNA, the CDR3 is TGTGCCAGCTCACGAACAGGGGGCAAGAATGAAAAACTGTTTTTT. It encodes CASSRTGGKNEKLFF.

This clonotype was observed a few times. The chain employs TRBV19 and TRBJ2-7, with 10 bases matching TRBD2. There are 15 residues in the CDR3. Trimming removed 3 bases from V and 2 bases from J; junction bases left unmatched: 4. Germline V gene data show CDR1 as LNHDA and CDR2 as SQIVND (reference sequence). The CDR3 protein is CASSIVAGGTYEQYF. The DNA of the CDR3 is TGTGCCAGTAGTATTGTAGCGGGAGGAACCTACGAGCAGTACTTC.

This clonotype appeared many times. The DNA of the CDR3 is TGTGCCAGCAGCTTAGAGGGGGTCACTGAAGCTTTCTTT. Translated: CASSLEGVTEAFF. V usage is TRBV11-2 and J usage is TRBJ1-1; TRBD1 might be the D (5 bases). Trimming pared 0 bases from V and 4 bases from J, leaving 6 bases between. The CDR3 loop spans 13 amino acids. The germline CDR1 and CDR2 sequences are SGHAT and FQNNGV.

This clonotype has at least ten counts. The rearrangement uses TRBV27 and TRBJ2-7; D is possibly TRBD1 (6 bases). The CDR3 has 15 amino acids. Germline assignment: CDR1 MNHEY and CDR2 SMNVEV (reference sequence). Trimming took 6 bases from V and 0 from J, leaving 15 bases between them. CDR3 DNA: TGTGCCAGCAGCTTACAGGGTTCGTCCTCCTACGAGCAGTACTTC. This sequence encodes CASSLQGSSSYEQYF.

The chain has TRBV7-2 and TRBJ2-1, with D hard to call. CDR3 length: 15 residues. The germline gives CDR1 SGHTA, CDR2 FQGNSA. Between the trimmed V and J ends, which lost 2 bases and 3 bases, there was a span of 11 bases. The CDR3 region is CASSLLDTNYNEQFF. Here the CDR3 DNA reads TGTGCCAGCAGCTTACTAGATACCAACTACAATGAGCAGTTCTTC.

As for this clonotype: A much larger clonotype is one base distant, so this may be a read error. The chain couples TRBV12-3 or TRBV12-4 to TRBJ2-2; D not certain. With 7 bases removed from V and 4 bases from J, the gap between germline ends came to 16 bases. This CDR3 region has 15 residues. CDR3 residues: CASNSITRGTGELFF. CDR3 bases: TGTGCCAGCAATTCAATAACCAGAGGCACCGGGGAGCTGTTTTTT.

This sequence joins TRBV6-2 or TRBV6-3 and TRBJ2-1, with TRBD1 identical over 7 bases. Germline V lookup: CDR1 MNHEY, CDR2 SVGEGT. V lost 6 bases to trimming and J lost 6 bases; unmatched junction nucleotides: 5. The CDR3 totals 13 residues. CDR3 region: CASSHGQVNEQFF. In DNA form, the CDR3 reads TGTGCCAGCAGCCACGGACAGGTCAATGAGCAGTTCTTC.

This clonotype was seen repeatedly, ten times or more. The CDR3 loop is CASREMGLAGAYTQYF. Written as DNA, the CDR3 is TGTGCCAGCAGAGAGATGGGACTAGCGGGAGCATATACGCAGTATTTT. This sequence joins TRBV2 and TRBJ2-3; 14 bases are shared with TRBD2. The germline V gene encodes CDR1 SNHLY and CDR2 FYNNEI. V dropped 6 bases and J dropped 7; count of bases not matched to a gene: 9. The CDR3 is 16 amino acids.

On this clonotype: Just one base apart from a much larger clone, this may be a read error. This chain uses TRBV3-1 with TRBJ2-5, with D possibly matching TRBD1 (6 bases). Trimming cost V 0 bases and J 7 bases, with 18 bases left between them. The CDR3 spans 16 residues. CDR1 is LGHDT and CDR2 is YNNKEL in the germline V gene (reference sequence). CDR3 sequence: CASSQEERGGRATQYF. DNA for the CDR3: TGTGCCAGCAGCCAAGAAGAGCGAGGGGGACGAGCGACCCAGTACTTC.

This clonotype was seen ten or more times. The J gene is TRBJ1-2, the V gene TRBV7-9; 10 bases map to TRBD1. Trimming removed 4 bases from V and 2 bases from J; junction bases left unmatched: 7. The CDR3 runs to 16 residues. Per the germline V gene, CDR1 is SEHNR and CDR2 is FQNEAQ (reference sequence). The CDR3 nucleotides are TGTGCCAGCAGCTCTTCGACAGGGGGCAGGAACTATGGCTACACCTTC. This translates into CASSSSTGGRNYGYTF. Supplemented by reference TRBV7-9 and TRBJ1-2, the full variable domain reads DTGVSQNPRHKITKRGQNVTFRCDPISEHNRLYWYRQTLGQGPEFLTYFQNEAQLEKSRLLSDRFSAERPKGSFSTLEIQRTEQGDSAMYLCASSSSTGGRNYGYTFGSGTRLTVV.